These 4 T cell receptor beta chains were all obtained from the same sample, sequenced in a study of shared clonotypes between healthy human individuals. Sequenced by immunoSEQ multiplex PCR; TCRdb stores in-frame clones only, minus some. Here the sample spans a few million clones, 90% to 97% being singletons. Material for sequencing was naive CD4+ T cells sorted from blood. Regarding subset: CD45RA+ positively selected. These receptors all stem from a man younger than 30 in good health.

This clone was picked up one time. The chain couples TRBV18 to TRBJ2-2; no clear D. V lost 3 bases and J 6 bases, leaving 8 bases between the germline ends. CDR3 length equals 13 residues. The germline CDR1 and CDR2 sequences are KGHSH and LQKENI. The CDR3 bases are TGTGCCAGCTCACCTTCCCCCTCCGGGGAGCTGTTTTTT. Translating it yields CASSPSPSGELFF.

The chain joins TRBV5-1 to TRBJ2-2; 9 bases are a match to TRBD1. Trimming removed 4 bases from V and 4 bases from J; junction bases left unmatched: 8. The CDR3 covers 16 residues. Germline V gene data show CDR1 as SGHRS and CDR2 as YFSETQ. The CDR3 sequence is CASSREQGASTGELFF. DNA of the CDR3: TGCGCCAGCAGCCGGGAACAGGGGGCTAGCACCGGGGAGCTGTTTTTT. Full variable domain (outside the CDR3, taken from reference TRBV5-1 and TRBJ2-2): KAGVTQTPRYLIKTRGQQVTLSCSPISGHRSVSWYQQTPGQGLQFLFEYFSETQRNKGNFPGRFSGRQFSNSRSEMNVSTLELGDSALYLCASSREQGASTGELFFGEGSRLTVL.

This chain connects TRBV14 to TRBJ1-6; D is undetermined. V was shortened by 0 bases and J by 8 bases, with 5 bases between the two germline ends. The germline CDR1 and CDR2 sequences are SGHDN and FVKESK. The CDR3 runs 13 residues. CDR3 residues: CASSQDRHSPLHF. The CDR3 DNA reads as TGTGCCAGCAGCCAAGATCGGCATTCACCCCTCCACTTT.

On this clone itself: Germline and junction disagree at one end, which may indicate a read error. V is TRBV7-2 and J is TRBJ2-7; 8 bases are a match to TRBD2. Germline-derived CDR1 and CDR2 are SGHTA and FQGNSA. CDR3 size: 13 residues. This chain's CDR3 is CASSIAGTYEQYF. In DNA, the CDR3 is TGTGCCAGCAGCATAGCGGGAACCTACGAGCAGTACTTC.